This T cell receptor (beta chain) was sequenced for a study of early T cells in non-severe SARS-CoV-2 infection. The wider study: RNA in bulk from unsorted whole blood was sequenced, and chains were unpaired. Study outcomes and limitations: Matching against VDJdb likely underestimated virus-specific expansions, favoring anti-spike CD8.

A note on this clonotype: Its antigen is undetermined.

Unique molecular identifiers tagged individual cDNA molecules. TCRdb re-derived calls from the 5' RACE reads in MiXCR, one entry per CDR3 protein. This sample has about 77,000 distinct CDR3 sequences; about 15% occur once, and the top ten carry about 2.6%. Germline V lookup: CDR1 LGHNT, CDR2 FRNRAP. J lost 2 bases, V lost 4 bases, and 17 bases had no gene match. The CDR3 has 22 residues. The sample was whole blood. This TCR was recovered from an adult who was a healthcare worker with PCR-confirmed SARS-CoV-2 infection or an uninfected control (not recorded which). J is TRBJ2-1 and V is TRBV12-5, with TRBD2 identical over 16 bases. This chain's CDR3 is CASGSDGTSGRATLLTYNEQFF. CDR3 nucleotide sequence: TGTGCTAGTGGTTCCGACGGGACTAGCGGGAGGGCAACTCTCCTCACCTACAATGAGCAGTTCTTC.